This is a list of T cell receptor beta chains from one sample in a study of control samples from healthy donors and cancer patients. Clones were read by immunoSEQ multiplex PCR, and TCRdb kept only the in-frame ones, dropping some. The repertoire holds about 120,000 clones, approximately 84% seen once, with roughly 2% in the top ten. The sequenced sample consisted of blood. The receptors stem from a man between 18 and 29 years old in good health. Both conserved end residues are part of each CDR3. Each record gives: J gene, V gene, CDR3 protein.

j_gene: TRBJ2-7; v_gene: TRBV29-1; CDR3aa: CSVVGDRAYEQYF
j_gene: TRBJ2-2; v_gene: TRBV25-1; CDR3aa: CASSDPRGAGELFF
j_gene: TRBJ1-1; v_gene: TRBV9; CDR3aa: CASSDTGDLGNTEAFF
j_gene: TRBJ2-5; v_gene: TRBV14; CDR3aa: CASSQDLSGSGTQYF
j_gene: TRBJ2-3; v_gene: TRBV4-1; CDR3aa: CASSRILRTDTQYF
j_gene: TRBJ2-7; v_gene: TRBV27; CDR3aa: CASSLSNSAYEQYF
j_gene: TRBJ2-2; v_gene: TRBV24-1; CDR3aa: CATSDLRDTGELFF
j_gene: TRBJ1-3; v_gene: TRBV9; CDR3aa: CASSVETSVTWFDTIYF
j_gene: TRBJ2-1; v_gene: TRBV19; CDR3aa: CASSVIGTRSFEQFF
j_gene: TRBJ1-4; v_gene: TRBV7-7; CDR3aa: CASSHGTGVNEKLFF
j_gene: TRBJ1-2; v_gene: TRBV6-5; CDR3aa: CASSYGLMGYTF
j_gene: TRBJ1-3; v_gene: TRBV29-1; CDR3aa: CSVDTGSGNTIYF
j_gene: TRBJ1-6; v_gene: TRBV6-5; CDR3aa: CASSYGDRDYSPLHF
j_gene: TRBJ1-2; v_gene: TRBV10-3; CDR3aa: CAISEGDYGYTF
j_gene: TRBJ2-3; v_gene: TRBV7-2; CDR3aa: CASSLSRGTDTQYF
j_gene: TRBJ1-3; v_gene: TRBV10-3; CDR3aa: CAIRKTPGNTIYF
j_gene: TRBJ1-1; v_gene: TRBV18; CDR3aa: CASSPSGGNTEAFF
j_gene: TRBJ2-7; v_gene: TRBV15; CDR3aa: CATSRDPGYLSYEQYF
j_gene: TRBJ1-5; v_gene: TRBV24-1; CDR3aa: CATSDSIHSKMEPQHF
j_gene: TRBJ1-4; v_gene: TRBV18; CDR3aa: CASSPGRAAGEKLFF
j_gene: TRBJ2-7; v_gene: TRBV6-1; CDR3aa: CASSDTSDEQYF
j_gene: TRBJ1-1; v_gene: TRBV6-1; CDR3aa: CASSEAGLNTEAFF
j_gene: TRBJ1-3; v_gene: TRBV6-2/TRBV6-3; CDR3aa: CASSSKYSSGNTIYF
j_gene: TRBJ1-5; v_gene: TRBV19; CDR3aa: CASSRAPYQPQHF
j_gene: TRBJ2-7; v_gene: TRBV6-5; CDR3aa: CASTGTGTHEQYF
j_gene: TRBJ1-2; v_gene: TRBV7-3; CDR3aa: CASSLAGRGGYTF
j_gene: TRBJ2-2; v_gene: TRBV6-6; CDR3aa: CASSPLPQGLAGGTNTGELFF
j_gene: TRBJ1-1; v_gene: TRBV18; CDR3aa: CASSPERQRTEAFF
j_gene: TRBJ1-6; v_gene: TRBV5-6; CDR3aa: CASSLGPYNSPLHF
j_gene: TRBJ2-1; v_gene: TRBV28; CDR3aa: CASTLLSGKYNEQFF
j_gene: TRBJ1-6; v_gene: TRBV11-2; CDR3aa: CASSSTGTANSPLHF
j_gene: TRBJ2-7; v_gene: TRBV27; CDR3aa: CASSFGQNYEQYF
j_gene: TRBJ1-1; v_gene: TRBV29-1; CDR3aa: CSVVGGNTEAFF
j_gene: TRBJ1-2; v_gene: TRBV11-1; CDR3aa: CASSPKQGTGYTF
j_gene: TRBJ2-7; v_gene: TRBV6-5; CDR3aa: CASSYSGQGVGEQYF
j_gene: TRBJ2-5; v_gene: TRBV11-3; CDR3aa: CASSLLPGVGETQYF
j_gene: TRBJ2-1; v_gene: TRBV3-1/TRBV3-2; CDR3aa: CASSRGLAGTHEQFF
j_gene: TRBJ1-1; v_gene: TRBV19; CDR3aa: CASTAFAMYTEAFF
j_gene: TRBJ2-7; v_gene: TRBV5-4; CDR3aa: CASSFPTYEQYF
j_gene: TRBJ2-2; v_gene: TRBV14; CDR3aa: CASSQQWGLAGPKGELFF